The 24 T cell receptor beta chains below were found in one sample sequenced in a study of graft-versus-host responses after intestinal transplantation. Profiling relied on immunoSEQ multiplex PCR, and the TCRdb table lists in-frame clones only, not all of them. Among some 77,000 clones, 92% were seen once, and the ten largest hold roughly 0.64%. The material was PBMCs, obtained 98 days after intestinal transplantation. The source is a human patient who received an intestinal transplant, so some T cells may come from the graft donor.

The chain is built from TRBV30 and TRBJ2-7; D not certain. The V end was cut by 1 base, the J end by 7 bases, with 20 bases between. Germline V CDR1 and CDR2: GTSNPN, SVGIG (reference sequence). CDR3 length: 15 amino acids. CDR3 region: CAWSGRQGIYEEQYF. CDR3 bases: TGTGCCTGGAGTGGTCGACAAGGGATTTATGAAGAGCAGTACTTC.

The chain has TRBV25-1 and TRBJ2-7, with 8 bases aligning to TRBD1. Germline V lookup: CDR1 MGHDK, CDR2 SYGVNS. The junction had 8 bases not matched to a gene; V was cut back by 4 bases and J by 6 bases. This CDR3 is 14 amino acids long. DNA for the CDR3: TGTGCCAGCAGTGTTCCCGGGACAGGCGGCGAGCAGTACTTC. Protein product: CASSVPGTGGEQYF.

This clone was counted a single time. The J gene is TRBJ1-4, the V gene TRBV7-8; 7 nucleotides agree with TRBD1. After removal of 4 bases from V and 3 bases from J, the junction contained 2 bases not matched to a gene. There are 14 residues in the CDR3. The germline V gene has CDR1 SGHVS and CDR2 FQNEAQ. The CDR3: CASSYGTANEKLFF. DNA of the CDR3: TGTGCCAGCAGCTACGGGACAGCTAATGAAAAACTGTTTTTT. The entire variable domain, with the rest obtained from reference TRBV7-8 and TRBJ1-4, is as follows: GAGVSQSPRYKVAKRGQDVALRCDPISGHVSLFWYQQALGQGPEFLTYFQNEAQLDKSGLPSDRFFAERPEGSVSTLKIQRTQQEDSAVYLCASSYGTANEKLFFGSGTQLSVL.

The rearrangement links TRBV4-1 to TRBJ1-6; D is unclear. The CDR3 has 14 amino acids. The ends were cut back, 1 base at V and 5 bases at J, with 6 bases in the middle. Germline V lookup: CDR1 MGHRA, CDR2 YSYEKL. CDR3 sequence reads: CASSQGADNSPLHF. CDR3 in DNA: TGCGCCAGCAGCCAAGGGGCAGATAATTCACCCCTCCACTTT.

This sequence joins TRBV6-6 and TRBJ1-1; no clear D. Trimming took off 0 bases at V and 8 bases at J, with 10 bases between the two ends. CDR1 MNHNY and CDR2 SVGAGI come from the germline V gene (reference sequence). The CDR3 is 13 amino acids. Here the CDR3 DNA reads TGTGCCAGCAGTTACTCCTGGACGGAAGAAGCTTTCTTT. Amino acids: CASSYSWTEEAFF.

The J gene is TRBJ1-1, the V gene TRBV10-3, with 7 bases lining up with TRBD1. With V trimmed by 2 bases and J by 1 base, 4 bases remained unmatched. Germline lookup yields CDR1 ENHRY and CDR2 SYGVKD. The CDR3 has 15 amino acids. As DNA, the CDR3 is TGTGCCATCAGTGAGCCACAGGGGACGAACACTGAAGCTTTCTTT. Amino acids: CAISEPQGTNTEAFF.

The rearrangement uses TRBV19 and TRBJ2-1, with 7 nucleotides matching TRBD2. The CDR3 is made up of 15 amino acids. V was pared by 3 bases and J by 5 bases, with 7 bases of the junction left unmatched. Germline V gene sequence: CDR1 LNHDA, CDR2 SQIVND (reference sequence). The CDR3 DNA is TGTGCCAGTAGTATCCGGCGGGAGAGGAACAATGAGCAGTTCTTC. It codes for CASSIRRERNNEQFF.

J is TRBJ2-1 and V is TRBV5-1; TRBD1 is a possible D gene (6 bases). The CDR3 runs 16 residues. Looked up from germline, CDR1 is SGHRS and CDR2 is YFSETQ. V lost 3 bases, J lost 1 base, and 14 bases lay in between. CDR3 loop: CASSSWTDPSYNEQFF. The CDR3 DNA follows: TGCGCCAGCAGCTCGTGGACAGACCCTTCCTACAATGAGCAGTTCTTC.

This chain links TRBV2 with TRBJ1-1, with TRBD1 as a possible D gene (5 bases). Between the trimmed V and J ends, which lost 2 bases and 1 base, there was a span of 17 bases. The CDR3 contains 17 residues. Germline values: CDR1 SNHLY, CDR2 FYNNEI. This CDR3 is CASSEFGPGRGNTEAFF. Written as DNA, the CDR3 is TGTGCCAGCAGTGAATTTGGGCCAGGGAGGGGGAACACTGAAGCTTTCTTT.

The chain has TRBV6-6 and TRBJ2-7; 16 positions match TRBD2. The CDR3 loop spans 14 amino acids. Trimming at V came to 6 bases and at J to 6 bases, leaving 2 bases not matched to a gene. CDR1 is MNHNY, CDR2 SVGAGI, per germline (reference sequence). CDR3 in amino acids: CASRGLAGGVEQYF. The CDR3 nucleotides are TGTGCCAGCAGGGGACTAGCGGGAGGGGTCGAGCAGTACTTC.

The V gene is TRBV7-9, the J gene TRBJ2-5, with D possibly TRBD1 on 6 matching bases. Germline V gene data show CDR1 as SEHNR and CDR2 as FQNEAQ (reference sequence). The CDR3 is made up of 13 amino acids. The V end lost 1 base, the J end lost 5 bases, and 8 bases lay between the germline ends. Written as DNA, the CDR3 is TGTGCCAGCAGCTTAGTTCAGGGGGAGACCCAGTACTTC. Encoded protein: CASSLVQGETQYF.

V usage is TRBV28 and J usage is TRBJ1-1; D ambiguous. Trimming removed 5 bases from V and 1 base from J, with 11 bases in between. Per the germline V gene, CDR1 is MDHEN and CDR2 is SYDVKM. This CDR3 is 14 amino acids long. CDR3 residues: CASSAGRTNTEAFF. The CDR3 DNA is TGTGCCAGCAGTGCCGGGAGAACGAACACTGAAGCTTTCTTT. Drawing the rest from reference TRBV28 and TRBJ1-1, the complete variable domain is DVKVTQSSRYLVKRTGEKVFLECVQDMDHENMFWYRQDPGLGLRLIYFSYDVKMKEKGDIPEGYSVSREKKERFSLILESASTNQTSMYLCASSAGRTNTEAFFGQGTRLTVV.

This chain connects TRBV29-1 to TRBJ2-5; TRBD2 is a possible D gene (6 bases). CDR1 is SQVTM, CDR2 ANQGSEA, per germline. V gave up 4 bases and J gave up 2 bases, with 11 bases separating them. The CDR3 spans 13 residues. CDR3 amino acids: CSVVSREQETQYF. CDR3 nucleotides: TGCAGCGTTGTATCCCGGGAGCAAGAGACCCAGTACTTC.

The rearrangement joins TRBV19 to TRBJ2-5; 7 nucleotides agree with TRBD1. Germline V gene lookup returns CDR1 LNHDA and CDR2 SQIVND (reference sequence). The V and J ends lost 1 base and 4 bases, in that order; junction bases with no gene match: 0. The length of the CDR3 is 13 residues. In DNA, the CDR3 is TGTGCCAGTAGTATAGCAGGGGGAGAGACCCAGTACTTC. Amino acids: CASSIAGGETQYF.

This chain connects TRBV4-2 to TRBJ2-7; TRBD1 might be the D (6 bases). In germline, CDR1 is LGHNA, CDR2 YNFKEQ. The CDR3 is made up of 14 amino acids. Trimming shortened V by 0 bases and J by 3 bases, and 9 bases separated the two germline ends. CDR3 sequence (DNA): TGTGCCAGCAGCCAAGAAGAGACAGGCTACGAGCAGTACTTC. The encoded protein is CASSQEETGYEQYF.

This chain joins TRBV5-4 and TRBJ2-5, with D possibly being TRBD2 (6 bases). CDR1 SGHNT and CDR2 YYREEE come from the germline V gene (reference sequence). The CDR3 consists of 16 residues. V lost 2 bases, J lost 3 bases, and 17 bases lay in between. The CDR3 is CASSFRLGGGEETQYF. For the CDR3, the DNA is TGTGCCAGCAGCTTCCGGTTGGGGGGAGGAGAAGAGACCCAGTACTTC.

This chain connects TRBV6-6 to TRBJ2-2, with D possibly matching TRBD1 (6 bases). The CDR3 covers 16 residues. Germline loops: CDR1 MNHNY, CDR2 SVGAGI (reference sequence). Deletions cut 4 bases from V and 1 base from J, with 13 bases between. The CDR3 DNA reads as TGTGCCAGCAGTTCCCCGAACAGGGAGAACACCGGGGAGCTGTTTTTT. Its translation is CASSSPNRENTGELFF.

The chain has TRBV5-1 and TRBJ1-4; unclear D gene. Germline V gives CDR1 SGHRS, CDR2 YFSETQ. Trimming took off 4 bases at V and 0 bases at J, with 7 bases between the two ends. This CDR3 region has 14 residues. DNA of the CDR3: TGCGCCAGCAGCCAAGGCTCAACTAATGAAAAACTGTTTTTT. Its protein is CASSQGSTNEKLFF.

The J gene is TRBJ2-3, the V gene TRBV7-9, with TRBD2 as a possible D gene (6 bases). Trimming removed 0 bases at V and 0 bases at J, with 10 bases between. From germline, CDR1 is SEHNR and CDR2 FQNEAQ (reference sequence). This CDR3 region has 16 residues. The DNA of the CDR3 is TGTGCCAGCAGCTTAGCGACGGGAGCTAGCACAGATACGCAGTATTTT. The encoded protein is CASSLATGASTDTQYF.

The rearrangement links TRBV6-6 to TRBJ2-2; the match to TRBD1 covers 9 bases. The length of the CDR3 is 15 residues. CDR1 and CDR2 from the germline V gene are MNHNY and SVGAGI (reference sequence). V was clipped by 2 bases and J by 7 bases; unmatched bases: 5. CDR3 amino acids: CASSYRGQGGGELFF. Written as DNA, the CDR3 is TGTGCCAGCAGTTACCGGGGACAGGGCGGCGGGGAGCTGTTTTTT.

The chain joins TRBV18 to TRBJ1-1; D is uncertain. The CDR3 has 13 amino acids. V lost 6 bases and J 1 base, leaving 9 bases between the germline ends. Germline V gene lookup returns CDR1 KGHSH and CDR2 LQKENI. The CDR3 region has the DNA TGTGCCAGCTCCCGTTCATGGAACACTGAAGCTTTCTTT. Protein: CASSRSWNTEAFF.

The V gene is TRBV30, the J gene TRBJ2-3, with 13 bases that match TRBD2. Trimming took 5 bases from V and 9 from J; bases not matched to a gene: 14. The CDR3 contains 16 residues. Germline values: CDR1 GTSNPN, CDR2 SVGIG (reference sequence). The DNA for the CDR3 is TGTGCCTGGGGGCCCGGGACTAGCGGGATCCCAGGGACGCAGTATTTT. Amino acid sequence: CAWGPGTSGIPGTQYF.

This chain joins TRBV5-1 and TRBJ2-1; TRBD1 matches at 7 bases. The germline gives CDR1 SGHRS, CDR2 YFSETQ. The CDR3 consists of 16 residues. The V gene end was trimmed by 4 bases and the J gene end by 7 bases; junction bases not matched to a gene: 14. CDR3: CASSLLPGTDLNEQFF. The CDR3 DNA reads TGCGCCAGCAGCCTATTACCCGGGACAGATTTAAATGAGCAGTTCTTC.

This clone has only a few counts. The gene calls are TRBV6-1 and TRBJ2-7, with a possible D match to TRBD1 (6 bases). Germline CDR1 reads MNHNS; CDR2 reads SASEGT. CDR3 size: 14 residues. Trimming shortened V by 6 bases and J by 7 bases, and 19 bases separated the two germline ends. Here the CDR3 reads CASRGHLPGREQYF. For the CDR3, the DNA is TGTGCCAGCAGGGGACACTTGCCCGGTCGGGAGCAGTACTTC.